Below, 13 T cell receptor beta chains from the same sample are listed, as sequenced in a study of blood T cell repertoires in COVID-19. The data were produced by immunoSEQ multiplex PCR, yet TCRdb's version contains in-frame clones alone and is incomplete. The sample has around 180,000 clones; roughly nine tenths are singletons. Sequences were obtained from peripheral blood. Receptors were obtained from a man between 60 and 70 years old with acute or convalescent COVID-19.

V usage is TRBV4-1 and J usage is TRBJ2-6, with 8 positions matching TRBD1. CDR3 length: 16 amino acids. From germline, CDR1 is MGHRA and CDR2 YSYEKL. J gave up 3 bases and V 4 bases, and 5 bases lay outside the gene matches. The CDR3 sequence is CASSRTGSFGANVLTF. In DNA form, the CDR3 reads TGCGCCAGCAGCCGGACAGGGTCTTTTGGGGCCAACGTCCTGACTTTC.

V is TRBV11-2 and J is TRBJ1-6, with a possible D match to TRBD1 (5 bases). In germline, CDR1 is SGHAT, CDR2 FQNNGV. V lost 6 bases, J lost 1 base, and 13 bases lay in between. CDR3 length equals 16 residues. The CDR3 sequence is CASRTRTGSYNSPLHF. CDR3 nucleotides: TGTGCCAGCAGGACGAGAACAGGTTCCTATAATTCACCCCTCCACTTT.

The J gene is TRBJ2-3, the V gene TRBV24-1; perhaps TRBD1 as D (6 bases). The germline V gene has CDR1 KGHDR and CDR2 SFDVKD. The CDR3 length is 15 residues. Trimming removed 3 bases from V and 3 bases from J, with 12 bases in between. CDR3 DNA: TGTGCCACCAGTGATCCACAGGGCCCTACAGATACGCAGTATTTT. Its protein product is CATSDPQGPTDTQYF.

The chain recombines TRBV25-1 with TRBJ1-2, with D tentatively TRBD1 (6 bases). The CDR3 extends over 13 amino acids. Trimming shortened V by 8 bases and J by 1 base, and 11 bases separated the two germline ends. CDR1 and CDR2 (germline): MGHDK, SYGVNS. CDR3 residues: CASSPDSNYGYTF. CDR3 bases: TGTGCCAGCTCCCCGGACAGTAACTATGGCTACACCTTC.

A remark on this clone: The same CDR3 can be traced to other DNA sequences in this sample. The chain is built from TRBV5-1 and TRBJ1-5, with D perhaps TRBD1 (6 bases). CDR3 length: 15 amino acids. V lost 0 bases and J lost 1, with 8 bases in between. Germline V lookup: CDR1 SGHRS, CDR2 YFSETQ. CDR3 bases: TGCGCCAGCAGCTTGGGGGGGCTGAGCAATCAGCCCCAGCATTTT. Residues: CASSLGGLSNQPQHF.

This sequence joins TRBV4-3 and TRBJ1-4; the match to TRBD1 covers 8 bases. Germline V gene lookup returns CDR1 LGHNA and CDR2 YSLEER. This CDR3 has 16 amino acids. J lost 8 bases, V lost 0 bases, and 8 bases had no gene match. CDR3 sequence (DNA): TGCGCCAGCAGCCAAGATGTCGCAGGGGGCCGGGAAAAACTGTTTTTT. This gives the protein CASSQDVAGGREKLFF.

This sequence joins TRBV6-4 and TRBJ2-7, with 10 bases that match TRBD1. Germline-derived CDR1 and CDR2 are MRHNA and SNTAGT. Germline trimming cut 2 bases from V and 5 bases from J; bases unmatched to any gene: 3. The CDR3 spans 14 residues. CDR3 protein: CASSDPGTGDEQYV. CDR3 nucleotides: TGTGCCAGCAGTGACCCCGGGACAGGGGACGAGCAGTACGTC.

This clone was recorded a few times. This rearrangement joins TRBV27 to TRBJ2-3, with 7 bases fitting TRBD1. With V trimmed by 6 bases and J by 0 bases, 6 bases remained unmatched. Germline V gene lookup returns CDR1 MNHEY and CDR2 SMNVEV (reference sequence). The CDR3 is 15 residues long. The CDR3: CASSSGTVSTDTQYF. The CDR3 nucleotides are TGTGCCAGCAGCTCCGGGACAGTAAGCACAGATACGCAGTATTTT.

The chain employs TRBV19 and TRBJ1-2, with 9 bases that match TRBD1. CDR3 size: 14 residues. In germline, CDR1 is LNHDA, CDR2 SQIVND (reference sequence). Trimming removed 3 bases from V and 7 bases from J; junction bases left unmatched: 6. CDR3 protein: CASSMGQGSGGYTF. CDR3 coding DNA: TGTGCCAGTAGTATGGGACAGGGATCTGGTGGCTACACCTTC.

This clone was recorded many times. The chain combines TRBV2 with TRBJ1-2; D is undetermined. Germline CDR1 reads SNHLY; CDR2 reads FYNNEI. V gave up 2 bases and J gave up 4 bases, with 11 bases separating them. This CDR3 has 14 residues. This chain's CDR3 is CASSESPAAYGYTF. CDR3 coding DNA: TGTGCCAGCAGTGAATCGCCAGCGGCCTATGGCTACACCTTC.

The chain recombines TRBV10-2 with TRBJ1-2; D is perhaps TRBD1 (5 bases). The V gene lost 2 bases and the J gene lost 8 bases, with 12 bases spanning the gap. Germline CDR1 WSHSY, CDR2 SAAADI. This CDR3 region has 13 residues. DNA for the CDR3: TGCGCCAGCAGTGAGGGAGGGGATGACGGCTACACCTTC. Protein sequence: CASSEGGDDGYTF.

CDR3 sequence (DNA): TGCAGCGCCCATCGGACAGGGGGCACTGAAGCTTTCTTT. Translating gives CSAHRTGGTEAFF. This chain uses TRBV29-1 with TRBJ1-1; 10 positions match TRBD1. The germline V gene has CDR1 SQVTM and CDR2 ANQGSEA. CDR3 length equals 13 residues. The ends lost 7 bases at V and 4 bases at J; junction bases unmatched: 6.

The V call is TRBV9, the J call TRBJ2-5; 9 bases line up with TRBD2. Trimming removed 4 bases from V and 4 bases from J; junction bases left unmatched: 11. Germline V lookup: CDR1 SGDLS, CDR2 YYNGEE. The CDR3 length is 16 residues. In DNA, the CDR3 is TGTGCCAGCAGCACAAACTCGGGACTAGCTTCAGAGACCCAGTACTTC. This gives the protein CASSTNSGLASETQYF. The full variable domain, its missing parts supplied by reference TRBV9 and TRBJ2-5, is DSGVTQTPKHLITATGQRVTLRCSPRSGDLSVYWYQQSLDQGLQFLIQYYNGEERAKGNILERFSAQQFPDLHSELNLSSLELGDSALYFCASSTNSGLASETQYFGPGTRLLVL.